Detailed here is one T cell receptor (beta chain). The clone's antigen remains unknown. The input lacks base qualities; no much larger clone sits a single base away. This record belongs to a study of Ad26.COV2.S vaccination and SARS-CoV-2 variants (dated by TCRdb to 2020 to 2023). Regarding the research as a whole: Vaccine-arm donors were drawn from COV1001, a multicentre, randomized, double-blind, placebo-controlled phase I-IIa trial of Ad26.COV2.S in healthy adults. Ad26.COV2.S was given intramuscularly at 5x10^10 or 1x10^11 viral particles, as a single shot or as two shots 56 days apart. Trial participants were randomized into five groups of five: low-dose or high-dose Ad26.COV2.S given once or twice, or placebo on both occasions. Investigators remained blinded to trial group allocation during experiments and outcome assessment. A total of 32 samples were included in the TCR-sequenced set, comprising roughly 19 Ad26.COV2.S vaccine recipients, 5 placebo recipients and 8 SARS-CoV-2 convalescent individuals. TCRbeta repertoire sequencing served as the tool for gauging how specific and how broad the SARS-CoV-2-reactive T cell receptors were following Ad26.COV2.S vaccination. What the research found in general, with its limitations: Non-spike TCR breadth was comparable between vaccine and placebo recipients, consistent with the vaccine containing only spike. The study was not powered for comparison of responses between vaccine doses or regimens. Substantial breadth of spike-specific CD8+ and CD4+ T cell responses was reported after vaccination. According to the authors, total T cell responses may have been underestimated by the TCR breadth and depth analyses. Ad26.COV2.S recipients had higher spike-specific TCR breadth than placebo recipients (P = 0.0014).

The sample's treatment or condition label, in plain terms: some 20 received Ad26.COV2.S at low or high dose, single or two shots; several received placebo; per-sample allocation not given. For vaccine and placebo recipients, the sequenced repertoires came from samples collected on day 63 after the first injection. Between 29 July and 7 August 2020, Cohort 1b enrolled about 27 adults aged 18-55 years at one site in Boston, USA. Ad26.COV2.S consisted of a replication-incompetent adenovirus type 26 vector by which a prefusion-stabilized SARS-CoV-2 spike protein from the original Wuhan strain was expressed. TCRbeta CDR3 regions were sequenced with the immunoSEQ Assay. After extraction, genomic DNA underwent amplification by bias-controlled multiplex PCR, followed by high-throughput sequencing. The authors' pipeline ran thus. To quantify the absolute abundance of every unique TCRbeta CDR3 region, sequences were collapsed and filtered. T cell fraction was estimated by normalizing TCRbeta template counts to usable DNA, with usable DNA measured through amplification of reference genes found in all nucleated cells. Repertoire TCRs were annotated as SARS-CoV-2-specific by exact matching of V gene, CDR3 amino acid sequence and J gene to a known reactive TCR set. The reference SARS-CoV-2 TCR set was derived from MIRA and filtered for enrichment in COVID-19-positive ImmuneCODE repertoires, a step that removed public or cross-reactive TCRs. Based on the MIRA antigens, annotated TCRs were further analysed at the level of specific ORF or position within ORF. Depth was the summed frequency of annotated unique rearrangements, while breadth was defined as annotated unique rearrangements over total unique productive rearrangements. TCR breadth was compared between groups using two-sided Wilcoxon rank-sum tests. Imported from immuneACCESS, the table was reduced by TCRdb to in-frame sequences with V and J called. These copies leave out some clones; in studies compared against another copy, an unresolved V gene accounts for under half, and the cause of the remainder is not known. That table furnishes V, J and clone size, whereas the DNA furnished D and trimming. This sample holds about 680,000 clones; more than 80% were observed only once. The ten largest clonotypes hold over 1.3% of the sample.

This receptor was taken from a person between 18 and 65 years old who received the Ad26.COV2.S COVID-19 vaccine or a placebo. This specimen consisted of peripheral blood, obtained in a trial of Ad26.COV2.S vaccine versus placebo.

CDR3 sequence: CASSFGGQGYTF. Here is the DNA: TGTGCCAGCAGTTTCGGGGGGCAAGGCTACACCTTC. The chain is made from TRBV12-3 or TRBV12-4 and TRBJ1-2; TRBD1 could be the D gene, as 6 bases match. Trimming takes 3 bases from V and 8 bases from J, and the germline ends sit 10 bases apart. The CDR3 has 12 amino acids, counting the end cysteine and phenylalanine. Just CDR3 DNA is preserved here, 36 bases in frame from base 1.